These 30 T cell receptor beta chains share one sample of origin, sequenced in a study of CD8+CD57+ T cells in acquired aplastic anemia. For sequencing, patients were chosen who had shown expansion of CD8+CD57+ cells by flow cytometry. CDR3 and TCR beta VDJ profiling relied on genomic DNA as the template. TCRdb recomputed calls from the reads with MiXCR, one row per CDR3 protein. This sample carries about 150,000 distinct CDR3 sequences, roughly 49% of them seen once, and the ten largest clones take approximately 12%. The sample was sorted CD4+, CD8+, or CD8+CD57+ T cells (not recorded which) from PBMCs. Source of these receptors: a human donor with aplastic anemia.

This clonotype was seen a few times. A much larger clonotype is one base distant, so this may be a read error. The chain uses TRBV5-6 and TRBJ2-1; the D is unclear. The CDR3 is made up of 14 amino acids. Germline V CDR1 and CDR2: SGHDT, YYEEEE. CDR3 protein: CASITGGAYNGQFF. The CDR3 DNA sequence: TGTGCCAGCATCACTGGTGGAGCCTACAATGGGCAGTTCTTC.

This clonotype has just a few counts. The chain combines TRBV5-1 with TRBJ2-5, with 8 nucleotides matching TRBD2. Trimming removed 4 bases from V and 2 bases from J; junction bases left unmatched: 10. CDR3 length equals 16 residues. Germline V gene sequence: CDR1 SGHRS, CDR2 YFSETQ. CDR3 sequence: CASSHGRAGGQETQYF. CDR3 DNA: TGCGCCAGCAGCCACGGGAGGGCGGGCGGACAAGAGACCCAGTACTTC.

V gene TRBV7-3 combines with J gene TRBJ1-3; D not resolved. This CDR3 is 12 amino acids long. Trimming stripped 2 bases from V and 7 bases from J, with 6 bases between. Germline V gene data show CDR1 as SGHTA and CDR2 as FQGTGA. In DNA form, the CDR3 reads TGTGCCAGCAGCTTAGGGCCTAACACCATATATTTT. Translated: CASSLGPNTIYF.

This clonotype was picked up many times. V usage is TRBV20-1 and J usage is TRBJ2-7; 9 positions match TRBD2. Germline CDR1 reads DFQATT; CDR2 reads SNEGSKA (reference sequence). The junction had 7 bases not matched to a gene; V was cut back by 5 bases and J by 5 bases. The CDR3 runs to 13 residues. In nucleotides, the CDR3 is TGCAGTGCTGAGCGGCGGGGGGGGGACGAGCAGTACTTC. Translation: CSAERRGGDEQYF.

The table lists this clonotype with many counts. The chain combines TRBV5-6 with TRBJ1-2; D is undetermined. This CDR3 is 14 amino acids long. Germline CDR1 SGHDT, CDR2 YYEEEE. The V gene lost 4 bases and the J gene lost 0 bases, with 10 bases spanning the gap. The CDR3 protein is CASSASGTNYGYTF. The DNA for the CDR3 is TGTGCCAGCAGCGCCTCCGGGACTAACTATGGCTACACCTTC.

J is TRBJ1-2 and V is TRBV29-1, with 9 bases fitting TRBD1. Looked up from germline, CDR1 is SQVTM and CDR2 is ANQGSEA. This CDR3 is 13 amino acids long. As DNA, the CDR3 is TGCAGTAAGACGGGACAGGGATTCTATGGCTACACCTTC. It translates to CSKTGQGFYGYTF.

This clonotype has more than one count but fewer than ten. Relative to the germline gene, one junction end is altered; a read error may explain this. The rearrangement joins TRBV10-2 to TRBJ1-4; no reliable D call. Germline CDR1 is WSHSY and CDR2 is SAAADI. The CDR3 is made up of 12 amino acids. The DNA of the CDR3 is TGTGCCAGCAGCCCCCTTGGAGAAAAACTGTTTTTT. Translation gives CASSPLGEKLFF.

This chain's CDR3 is CASSLGVGTVGLYEQYF. The CDR3 nucleotides read TGTGCCAGCAGCCTTGGGGTCGGGACAGTCGGTCTCTACGAGCAGTACTTC. The chain is built from TRBV27 and TRBJ2-7; 7 nucleotides match TRBD1. In germline, CDR1 is MNHEY, CDR2 SMNVEV (reference sequence). The CDR3 runs to 17 residues. The junction had 17 bases not matched to a gene; V was cut back by 6 bases and J by 3 bases.

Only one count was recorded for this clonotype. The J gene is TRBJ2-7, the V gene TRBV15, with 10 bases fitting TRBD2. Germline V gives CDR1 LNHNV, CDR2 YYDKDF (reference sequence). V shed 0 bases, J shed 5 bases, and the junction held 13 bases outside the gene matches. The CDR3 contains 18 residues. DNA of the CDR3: TGTGCCACCAGCAGAGATTTGTTGCAGCGGGGGGGCCTCAACGAGCAGTACTTC. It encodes CATSRDLLQRGGLNEQYF.

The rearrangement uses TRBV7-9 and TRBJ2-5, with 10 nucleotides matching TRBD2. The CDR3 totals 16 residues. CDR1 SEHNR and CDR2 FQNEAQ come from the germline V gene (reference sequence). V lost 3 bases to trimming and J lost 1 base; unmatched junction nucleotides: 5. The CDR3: CASSFRTSGSQETQYF. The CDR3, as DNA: TGTGCCAGCAGCTTTCGGACTAGCGGTAGCCAAGAGACCCAGTACTTC.

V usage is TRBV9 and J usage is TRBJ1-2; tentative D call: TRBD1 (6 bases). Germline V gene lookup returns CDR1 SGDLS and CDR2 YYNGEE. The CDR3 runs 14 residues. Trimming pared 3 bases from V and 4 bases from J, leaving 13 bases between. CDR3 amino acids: CASSEGEGRYGYTF. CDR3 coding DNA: TGTGCCAGCAGCGAGGGGGAGGGACGCTATGGCTACACCTTC.

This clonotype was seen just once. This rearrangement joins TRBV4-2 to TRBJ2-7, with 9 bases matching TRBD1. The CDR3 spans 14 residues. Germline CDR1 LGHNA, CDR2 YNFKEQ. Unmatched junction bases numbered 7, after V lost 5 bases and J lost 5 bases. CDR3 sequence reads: CASSDRGNMDEQYF. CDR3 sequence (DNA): TGTGCCAGCAGCGACAGGGGGAATATGGACGAGCAGTACTTC.

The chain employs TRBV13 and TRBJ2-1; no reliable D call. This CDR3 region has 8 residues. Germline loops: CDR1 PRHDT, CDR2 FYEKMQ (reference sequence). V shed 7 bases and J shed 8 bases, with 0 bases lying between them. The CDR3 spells CASNEQFF. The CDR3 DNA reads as TGTGCCAGCAATGAGCAGTTCTTC.

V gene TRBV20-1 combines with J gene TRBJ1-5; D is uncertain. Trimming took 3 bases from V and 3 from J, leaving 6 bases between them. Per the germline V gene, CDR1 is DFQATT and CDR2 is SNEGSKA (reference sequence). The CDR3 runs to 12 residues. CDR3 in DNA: TGCAGTGCTAGGTTACACAATCAGCCCCAGCATTTT. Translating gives CSARLHNQPQHF.

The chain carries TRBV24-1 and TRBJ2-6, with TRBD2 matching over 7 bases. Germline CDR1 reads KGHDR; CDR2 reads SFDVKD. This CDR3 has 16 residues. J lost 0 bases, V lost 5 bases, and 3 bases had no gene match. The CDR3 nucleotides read TGTGCCACCAGTGCGGCGGGAGTCTCTGGGGCCAACGTCCTGACTTTC. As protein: CATSAAGVSGANVLTF.

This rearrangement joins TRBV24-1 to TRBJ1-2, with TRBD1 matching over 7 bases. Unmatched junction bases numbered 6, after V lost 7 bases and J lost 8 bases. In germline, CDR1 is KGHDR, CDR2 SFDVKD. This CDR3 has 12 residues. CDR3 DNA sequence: TGTGCCACCAGCCCGACAGGGAACGGCTACACCTTC. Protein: CATSPTGNGYTF.

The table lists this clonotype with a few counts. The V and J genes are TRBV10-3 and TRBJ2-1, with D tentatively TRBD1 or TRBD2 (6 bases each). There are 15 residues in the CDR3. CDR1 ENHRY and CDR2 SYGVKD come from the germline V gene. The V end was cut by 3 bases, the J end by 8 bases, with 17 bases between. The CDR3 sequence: CAISDGGRGKDEQFF. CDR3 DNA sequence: TGTGCCATCAGTGATGGGGGGCGCGGTAAGGATGAGCAGTTCTTC.

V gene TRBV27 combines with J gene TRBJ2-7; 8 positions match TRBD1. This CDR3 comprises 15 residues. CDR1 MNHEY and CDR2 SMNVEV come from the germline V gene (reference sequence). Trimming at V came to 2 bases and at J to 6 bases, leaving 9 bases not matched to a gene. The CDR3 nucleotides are TGTGCCAGCAGTTTAGCGCGGCAGGGGGCAAGCGAGCAGTACTTC. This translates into CASSLARQGASEQYF.

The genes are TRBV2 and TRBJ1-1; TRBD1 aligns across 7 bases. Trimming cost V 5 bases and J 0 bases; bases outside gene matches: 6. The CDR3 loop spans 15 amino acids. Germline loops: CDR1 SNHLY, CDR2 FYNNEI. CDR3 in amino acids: CASSNRDSVNTEAFF. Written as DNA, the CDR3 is TGTGCCAGCAGTAACCGGGACAGTGTGAACACTGAAGCTTTCTTT. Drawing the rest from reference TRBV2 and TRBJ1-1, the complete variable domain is EPEVTQTPSHQVTQMGQEVILRCVPISNHLYFYWYRQILGQKVEFLVSFYNNEISEKSEIFDDQFSVERPDGSNFTLKIRSTKLEDSAMYFCASSNRDSVNTEAFFGQGTRLTVV.

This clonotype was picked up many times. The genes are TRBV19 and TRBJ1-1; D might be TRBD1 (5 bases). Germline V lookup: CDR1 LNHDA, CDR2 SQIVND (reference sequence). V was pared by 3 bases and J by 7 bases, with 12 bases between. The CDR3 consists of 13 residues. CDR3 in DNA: TGTGCCAGTAGTATCGGTGGGACCTATGAAGCTTTCTTT. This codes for CASSIGGTYEAFF.

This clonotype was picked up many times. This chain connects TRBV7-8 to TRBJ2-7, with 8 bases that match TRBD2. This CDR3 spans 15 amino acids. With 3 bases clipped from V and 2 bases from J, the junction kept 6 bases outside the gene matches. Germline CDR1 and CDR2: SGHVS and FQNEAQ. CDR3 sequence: CASSFRSGGTYEQYF. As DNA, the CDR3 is TGTGCCAGCAGCTTCCGTTCGGGGGGGACCTACGAGCAGTACTTC.

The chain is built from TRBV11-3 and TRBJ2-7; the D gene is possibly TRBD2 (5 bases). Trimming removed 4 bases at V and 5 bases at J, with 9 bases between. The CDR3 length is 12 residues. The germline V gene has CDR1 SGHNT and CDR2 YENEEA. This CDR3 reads CASSYGIHEQYF. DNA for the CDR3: TGTGCCAGCAGCTACGGGATTCACGAGCAGTACTTC.

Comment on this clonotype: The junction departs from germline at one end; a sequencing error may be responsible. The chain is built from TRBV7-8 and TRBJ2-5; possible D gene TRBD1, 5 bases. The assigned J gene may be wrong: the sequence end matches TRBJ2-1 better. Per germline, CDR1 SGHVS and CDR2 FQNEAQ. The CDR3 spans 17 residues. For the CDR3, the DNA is TGTGCTAGCAGCGTCTTCTTTGACAGCCTAAAGCTCAATGAGCAGTTCTTC. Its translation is CASSVFFDSLKLNEQFF.

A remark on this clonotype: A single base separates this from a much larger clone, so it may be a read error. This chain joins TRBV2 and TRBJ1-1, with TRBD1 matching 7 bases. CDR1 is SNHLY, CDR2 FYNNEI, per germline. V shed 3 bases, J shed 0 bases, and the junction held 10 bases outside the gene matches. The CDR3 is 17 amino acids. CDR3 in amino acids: CASSDTSGQTMNTEAFF. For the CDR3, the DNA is TGTGCCAGCAGTGACACTTCGGGACAGACGATGAACACTGAAGCTTTCTTT.

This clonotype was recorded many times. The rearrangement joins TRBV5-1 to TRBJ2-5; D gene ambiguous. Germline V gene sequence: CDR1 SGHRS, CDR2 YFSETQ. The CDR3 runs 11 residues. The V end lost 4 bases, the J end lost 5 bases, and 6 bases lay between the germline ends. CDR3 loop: CASSARETQYF. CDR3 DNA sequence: TGCGCCAGCAGCGCGCGGGAGACCCAGTACTTC.

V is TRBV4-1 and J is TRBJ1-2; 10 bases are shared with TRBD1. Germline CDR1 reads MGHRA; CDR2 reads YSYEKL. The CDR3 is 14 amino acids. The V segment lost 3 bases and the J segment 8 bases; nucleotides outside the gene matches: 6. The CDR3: CASSHKTGGEGYTF. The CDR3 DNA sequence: TGCGCCAGCAGCCATAAGACAGGGGGCGAGGGCTACACCTTC.

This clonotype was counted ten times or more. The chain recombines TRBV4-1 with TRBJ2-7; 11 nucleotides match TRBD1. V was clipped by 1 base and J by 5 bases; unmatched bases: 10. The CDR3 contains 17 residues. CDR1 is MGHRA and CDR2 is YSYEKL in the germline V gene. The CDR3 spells CASSQVFSGTGGNEQYF. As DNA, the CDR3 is TGCGCCAGCAGCCAAGTCTTTAGCGGGACAGGGGGTAACGAGCAGTACTTC.

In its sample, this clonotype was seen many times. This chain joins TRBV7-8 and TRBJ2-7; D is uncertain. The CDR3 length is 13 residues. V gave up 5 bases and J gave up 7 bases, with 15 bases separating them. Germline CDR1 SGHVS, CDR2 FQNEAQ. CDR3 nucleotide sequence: TGTGCCAGCAGCCCCGAGGCGTATTGGGAGCAGTACTTC. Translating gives CASSPEAYWEQYF.

The CDR3 nucleotides read TGTGCCAGCAGCCGTACACAGACAGGGGTGAACACTGAAGCTTTCTTT. Translated: CASSRTQTGVNTEAFF. This sequence joins TRBV9 and TRBJ1-1; 8 bases align to TRBD1. Germline V CDR1 and CDR2: SGDLS, YYNGEE. The CDR3 is 16 amino acids. The ends lost 4 bases at V and 0 bases at J; junction bases unmatched: 8.

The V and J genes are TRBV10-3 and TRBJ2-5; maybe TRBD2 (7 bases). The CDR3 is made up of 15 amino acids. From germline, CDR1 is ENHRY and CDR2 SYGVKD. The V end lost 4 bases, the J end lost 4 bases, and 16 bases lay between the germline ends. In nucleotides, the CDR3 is TGTGCCATCAGTGGGATCGGGGGGCTGCGAGAGACCCAGTACTTC. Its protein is CAISGIGGLRETQYF.